The 8 T cell receptor beta chains listed next were all sequenced from one sample in a study of identical twins. From the 5' RACE reads, TCRdb called clonotypes with MiXCR, one entry per CDR3 protein. Among roughly 250,000 distinct CDR3 sequences listed, over 11% were seen once. Sequencing was performed on memory (CD45RO+) T cells sorted from blood. These receptors were obtained from a young woman in good health.

The V and J genes are TRBV2 and TRBJ2-2; 7 bases match TRBD2. V lost 10 bases and J lost 5; bases outside the gene matches: 13. From germline, CDR1 is SNHLY and CDR2 FYNNEI. This CDR3 contains 15 residues. The CDR3 DNA sequence: TGTGCCACGAGGAGAGGGCTAGCGGAGACCGGGGAGCTGTTTTTT. Protein: CATRRGLAETGELFF.

Only a few counts were recorded for this clonotype. The rearrangement links TRBV4-1 to TRBJ2-2; D is undetermined. The CDR3 has 13 residues. CDR1 is MGHRA and CDR2 is YSYEKL in the germline V gene. The V and J ends lost 3 bases and 6 bases respectively, with 8 bases between them. CDR3 amino acids: CASSQAISGELFF. The CDR3 nucleotides read TGCGCCAGCAGCCAGGCGATTTCCGGGGAGCTGTTTTTT.

J is TRBJ2-5 and V is TRBV5-5; D might be TRBD1 (6 bases). Trimming took 4 bases from V and 2 from J, leaving 21 bases between them. This CDR3 is 17 amino acids long. Germline CDR1 reads SGHKS; CDR2 reads YYEKEE (reference sequence). As DNA, the CDR3 is TGTGCCAGCAGCCCGGGCCCCCTCGGGACACCTCAAGAGACCCAGTACTTC. Protein sequence: CASSPGPLGTPQETQYF.

This clonotype was seen at least ten times. The genes are TRBV6-2 or TRBV6-3 and TRBJ2-7; D remains ambiguous. The CDR3 totals 16 residues. V gave up 0 bases and J gave up 1 base, with 13 bases separating them. Germline V gene lookup returns CDR1 MNHEY and CDR2 SVGEGT. The CDR3 protein is CASSYSFGSGSYEQYF. The DNA for the CDR3 is TGTGCCAGCAGTTACTCGTTCGGCTCTGGGTCCTACGAGCAGTACTTC.

The chain is built from TRBV3-1 and TRBJ2-1; D is possibly TRBD2 (5 bases). V was shortened by 1 base and J by 10 bases, with 8 bases between the two germline ends. CDR1 is LGHDT, CDR2 YNNKEL, per germline (reference sequence). This CDR3 spans 12 amino acids. CDR3 nucleotides: TGTGCCAGCAGCCAAGGTGAGGGCGAGCAGTTCTTC. Translating gives CASSQGEGEQFF.

This clonotype turned up a few times. The chain employs TRBV5-1 and TRBJ2-5; TRBD2 is a possible D gene (6 bases). Germline lookup yields CDR1 SGHRS and CDR2 YFSETQ. Trimming stripped 5 bases from V and 3 bases from J, with 17 bases between. There are 15 residues in the CDR3. The DNA of the CDR3 is TGCGCCAGCAGGCCCGCCGGGACTCTAGAAGAGACCCAGTACTTC. Encoded protein: CASRPAGTLEETQYF.

The genes are TRBV7-9 and TRBJ2-1, with 8 bases fitting TRBD2. This CDR3 region has 15 residues. Germline V gene data show CDR1 as SEHNR and CDR2 as FQNEAQ (reference sequence). With V trimmed by 3 bases and J by 6 bases, 7 bases remained unmatched. CDR3 amino acids: CASSLGAGASNEQFF. The CDR3 DNA reads as TGTGCCAGCAGCTTGGGAGCGGGGGCTTCCAATGAGCAGTTCTTC.

The chain couples TRBV4-2 to TRBJ2-7; D remains ambiguous. The V end was cut by 2 bases, the J end by 9 bases, with 20 bases between. Per germline, CDR1 LGHNA and CDR2 YNFKEQ. CDR3 length equals 15 residues. The CDR3 loop is CASSQYALNLRGQYF. CDR3 coding DNA: TGTGCCAGCAGCCAATACGCATTGAATCTACGAGGGCAGTACTTC.